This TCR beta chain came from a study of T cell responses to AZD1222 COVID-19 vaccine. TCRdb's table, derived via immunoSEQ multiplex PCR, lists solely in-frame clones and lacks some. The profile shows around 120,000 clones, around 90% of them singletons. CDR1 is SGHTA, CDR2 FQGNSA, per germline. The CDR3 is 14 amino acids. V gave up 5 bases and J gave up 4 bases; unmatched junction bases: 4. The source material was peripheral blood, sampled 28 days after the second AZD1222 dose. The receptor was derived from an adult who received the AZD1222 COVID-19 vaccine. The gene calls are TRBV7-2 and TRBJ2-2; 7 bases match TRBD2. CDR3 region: CASSGLAGTGELFF. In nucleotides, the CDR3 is TGTGCCAGCAGCGGTTTAGCGGGCACCGGGGAGCTGTTTTTT.